This paragraph covers one TCR beta chain sequence. Its binding antigen is unknown. The junction shows a germline mismatch at one end, possibly a read error. The cohort comprised approximately 700 healthy bone marrow donors. Cohort members were all nominally healthy when sampled, although unrecorded immune exposures were likely present. The donor tested CMV seronegative, placing the donor among the 352 seronegative members of the cohort. A peripheral blood sample was provided by each donor, and peripheral blood mononuclear cells were used for TCR beta sequencing. The Qiagen DNeasy Blood Extraction Kit was used to extract genomic DNA from the blood cell samples. There are 14 amino acids in the CDR3, from cysteine to phenylalanine inclusive. The only DNA kept is the CDR3, 42 bases in frame from the first base. The germline V gene provides CDR1 MNHEY and CDR2 SVGAGI. This sample was taken from a study of cytomegalovirus exposure and HLA in healthy donors (dated 2017 in TCRdb). Context from the whole study: In an earlier analysis of under 600 of the donors, under 300 Gb of sequence data and 90 million to 120 million unique TCR beta sequences from approximately 180 million T cells were reported. The study combined high-throughput TCR immunosequencing, statistical association of individual TCRs with disease status, and machine learning to predict cytomegalovirus infection status. All discovery cohort repertoires had been generated using a single sequencing platform. In a later analysis, previously published TCR beta repertoires from roughly 710 donors were re-analyzed and high-resolution HLA genotyping was added so that TCR occurrence patterns could be studied. Donor age, sex, ethnicity and CMV serostatus were compiled together with the repertoire data. Across around 400 genotyped donors of the cohort, an average of 235,054 unique TCR beta nucleotide sequences per donor were sequenced, and approximately 19% of those sequences were non-productive. The study used immunosequencing to profile the T cell repertoires of some 600 subjects and linked those repertoires to cytomegalovirus serostatus. In a later genetic analysis, genome-wide SNP genotypes for about 65% of the roughly 670 donors were used, and that subset was treated as a discovery cohort. About 310 gigabases of sequencing data and 80 million or so unique TCR sequences were included in an early release covering roughly 700 HLA-typed donors. The genetic ancestry cluster associated with self-reported Caucasian donors included roughly four fifths of the approximately 430 genotyped donors. Roughly five DR-DQ haplotypes were handled as single units for association and clustering, since linkage in the cohort was strong. Class I and class II HLA loci were covered by the typing at four-digit resolution. Typing coverage differed by locus: A, B, C, DRB1 and DQB1 were typed in roughly 620-630 donors, DQA1 in roughly 500, DPA1 in nearly 610, and DPB1 in roughly 450. In the later analysis, no new phenotypic data were used to find candidate immune exposures; instead, reliance was placed on TCR beta sequences and their occurrence across donors. Along with the roughly 700-subject first cohort, a separate validation cohort of 120 different subjects was used. An earlier analysis of around 640 of the donors used high-throughput TCR beta sequencing to judge whether each TCR beta V gene segment behaved as functional or pseudogenic. The study aimed to test whether cataloging public T cell receptors could reveal signatures of past pathogen exposure.

Libraries were constructed by the immunoSEQ multiplex PCR assay. The multiplex PCR relied on a mix of 60 forward primers for TCR Vbeta segments and 13 reverse primers for TCR Jbeta segments. The CDR3 region of rearranged TCR beta genes was amplified from genomic DNA with a multiplex PCR assay. On the Illumina HiSeq System, the amplified TCR beta libraries were sequenced as 87-base-pair reads. As for how the authors treated the data: In a later analysis, about 80 million unique TCR beta chains were counted across the 500 to 850 repertoires, and around 11 million of these chains were shared by at least two donors. A nearest-neighbor algorithm error-corrected the raw reads and collapsed the reads into unique sequences, merging closely related sequences to remove PCR and sequencing errors. To assign V, D and J gene segments, CDR3 sequences were aligned to IMGT reference sequences. For a sequence to be retained, a match of at least six nucleotides was required to both a V gene segment and a J gene segment. A rearrangement counted as productive if the CDR3 had no stop codons and remained in frame with V and J, and every other rearrangement counted as non-productive. Following IMGT convention, CDR3 was defined as the stretch from the second conserved V-encoded cysteine up to the conserved J-encoded phenylalanine. Sequences without an unambiguous match to a single V gene segment were excluded from the earlier analysis of almost 600 of the donors. An earlier analysis of around 600 of the donors classified V segments as functional when productive rearrangements were above 56.7% and as segregating when the standard deviation between donors was above 5%. A statistical classification framework was built for diagnosing cytomegalovirus status from the catalog of TCR beta chain sequences. V and J gene assignment, in a later analysis, came from comparing TCR nucleotide sequences with IMGT/GENE-DB human TR gene sequences. The TCRdist pipeline was used in a later analysis to assign CDR3 sequences and most-parsimonious VDJ recombination scenarios. A later analysis defined each TCR beta chain by its CDR3 amino acid sequence plus V-gene family, and excluded reads lacking a unique V-gene family. In a later analysis, around 650 highly shared, low-generation-probability nucleotide sequences were removed to address suspected cross-contamination and a sequencing artifact. In a later analysis, a clonal expansion index for each public chain was calculated from normalized within-repertoire ranks of inferred template counts. A later analysis computed generation probabilities with a VDJ recombination model fitted to out-of-frame rearrangements, and checked the results against IGoR. In a later analysis, hypergeometric tests were used to score TCR-TCR, TCR-HLA and TCR-CMV co-occurrence, with a repertoire-size bias correction applied to TCR pairs. A later analysis estimated false discovery rates by permuting HLA or CMV assignments 20 times. A later analysis grouped co-occurring TCRs with DBSCAN, adding TCRdist sequence similarity when clustering within HLA-allele-positive subsets. For co-occurrence clustering, repertoires with fewer than 30,000 or more than 120,000 public chains were excluded, along with five repertoires with anomalous nucleotide sharing. The table was pulled from immuneACCESS by TCRdb, which kept in-frame rearrangements only. Such tables lose some clones; where checked, under half of the loss comes from unresolved V genes, and the rest has no known cause. That table gives V, J and clone size, and the DNA gave D and trimming. Across this sample there are 60,000 to 85,000 clones, with approximately 80% seen only once. Jointly, the top ten make up 3% to 3.5% of the sample.

Study-wide conclusions, independent of this receptor: While some public TCRs were present in many individuals, most TCR sequences turned up only very rarely across donors. Because counts were too low, seventeen rarely observed V segments, including chromosome 9 orphons, were excluded from the earlier analysis of several hundred of the donors. Because HLA typing was missing for some donors at each locus, association tests included only the typed subset. Linkage disequilibrium might explain the correlated functional status among segregating V segments, but an unknown experimental factor could not be excluded. The study gave a list of under 200 TCR beta chains associated with cytomegalovirus. In a later analysis, most CMV-associated TCR beta chains were found to appear HLA-restricted, with HLA associations seemingly driven largely by CMV exposure. In this cohort, only TCR beta chains were sequenced, and detectable features were limited by the absence of alpha or paired-chain data. Broadly in line with IMGT annotations, most TCR beta V segments showed up in productive rearrangements about 87% or about 30% of the time in an earlier analysis of a few hundred of the donors. A group of highly shared sequence variants was considered likely to be a technical artifact of the sequencing pipeline. Some IMGT-functional V segments, including TRBV6-2 and TRBV6-3, could not be told apart with the 87-base-pair reads, so those segments were excluded. According to a later analysis, TCR association rates differed among HLA loci, with DRB1 alleles showing the most associated TCRs and HLA-C alleles showing the fewest. Presence/absence analyses assumed roughly uniform sequencing depth across donors, an assumption that may not hold. The classifier was reported to diagnose cytomegalovirus status with high specificity and sensitivity in both the original cohort and the validation cohort. Specific HLA alleles were associated with 16,951 TCR beta sequences at a false discovery rate of 0.05 in a later analysis. For the cohort, immune exposure information was limited to CMV serostatus. Strong co-occurrence of HLA alleles, especially DR and DQ, made assigning TCR associations to individual alleles difficult. Compared with the 666-donor mean, donors in an Asian-associated ancestry cluster had fewer N-insertions in productive TCRs, according to a later genetic analysis. In a later analysis, HLA-associated TCR beta chains were found to be more clonally expanded and to have lower generation probabilities than equally common non-associated chains. According to a later analysis, parvovirus B19, influenza, CMV and Epstein-Barr virus appeared linked to several top co-occurrence clusters. A further reported finding was that TCR beta sequences accurately predicted the HLA-A and HLA-B alleles for most subjects in the first cohort. In vitro tests confirmed that three of the cytomegalovirus-associated TCR beta chains recognize cytomegalovirus antigens. V-gene and J-gene trimming of TCR beta chains was associated with a missense DCLRE1C variant in a later genetic analysis, and the association was replicated in an independent cohort. The authors suggested that the approach could potentially be generalized to other disease states and immunological phenotypes.

In this chain, TRBV6-5 is recombined with TRBJ1-2; TRBD1 is possibly the D segment (6 matching bases). The receptor was isolated from a man aged 40-49 years in good health and CMV-seronegative. Sequenced material: PBMCs. The DNA is TGTGCCAGCAGGCCGACAGGTTCTAACTATGGCTACCCCTTC. Its coded protein is CASRPTGSNYGYPF.